Sequencing of this T cell receptor (beta chain) was carried out in a study of blood T cell repertoires in COVID-19. Whole-study context: Samples of COVID-19 (acute and convalescent) were obtained from the United States, Italy and Spain. Nucleic acid was either cDNA or gDNA, and it came from T cells, B-cell-depleted T cells, or PBMCs.

In the study's own analysis: For nucleated cells, counts were estimated from reference gene primer amplification. Repertoires were generated with immunoSEQ multiplex PCR, while TCRdb's copy carries only in-frame clones and drops some. V and J calls and clone size are given by that table; D and trimming were obtained from the DNA. The sample records around 200,000 clones, about four fifths being singletons. The V gene's germline CDR1 is LGHNA and CDR2 YNFKEQ. V dropped 4 bases and J dropped 6; count of bases not matched to a gene: 12. CDR3 size: 15 residues. The sample was peripheral blood. This chain links TRBV4-2 with TRBJ2-7; TRBD2 aligns across 7 bases. The TCR comes from a woman in her 50s with acute or convalescent COVID-19. The DNA of the CDR3 is TGTGCCAGCAGCCCTAGCGGTTCTTTAAACGGCGAGCAGTACTTC. Translation gives CASSPSGSLNGEQYF.